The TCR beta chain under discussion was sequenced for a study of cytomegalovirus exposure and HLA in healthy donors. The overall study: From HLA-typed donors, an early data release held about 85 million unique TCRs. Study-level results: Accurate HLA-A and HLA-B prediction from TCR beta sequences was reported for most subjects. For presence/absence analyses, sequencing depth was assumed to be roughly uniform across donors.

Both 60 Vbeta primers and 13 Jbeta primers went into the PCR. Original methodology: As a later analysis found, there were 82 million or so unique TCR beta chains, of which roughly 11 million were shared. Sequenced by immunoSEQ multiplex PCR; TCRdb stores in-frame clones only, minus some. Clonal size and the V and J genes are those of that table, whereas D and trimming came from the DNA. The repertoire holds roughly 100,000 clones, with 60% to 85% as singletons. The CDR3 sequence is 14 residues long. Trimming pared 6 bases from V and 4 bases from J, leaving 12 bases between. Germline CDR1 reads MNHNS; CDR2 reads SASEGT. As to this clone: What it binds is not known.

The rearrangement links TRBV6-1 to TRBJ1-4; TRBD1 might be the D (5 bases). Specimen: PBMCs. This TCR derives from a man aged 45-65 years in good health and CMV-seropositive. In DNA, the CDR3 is TGTGCCAGCAGACCGACAGTTGATAATGAAAAACTGTTTTTT. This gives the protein CASRPTVDNEKLFF.